This T cell receptor (beta chain) was sequenced for a study of PD-L1 blockade in urothelial cancer. About the research overall: Median T cell yield per blood sample was some 140,000 cells.

Time point in this sample: pretreatment peripheral blood. Metastatic or locally advanced urothelial carcinoma was present in the patients. Synthetic templates analogous to TCR were spiked into all PCRs individually. Repertoires were generated with immunoSEQ multiplex PCR, while TCRdb's copy carries only in-frame clones and drops some. This table has some 57,000 clones, over 65% appearing once. The V gene end was trimmed by 10 bases and the J gene end by 5 bases; junction bases not matched to a gene: 10. Germline V gives CDR1 LNHDA, CDR2 SQIVND (reference sequence). The CDR3 extends over 14 amino acids. Study-wide results and caveats: Blood clones associated with the tumor expanded more at 3 weeks in durable-benefit patients.

This clone is deemed medium-sized. Its specificity is unknown. This receptor was taken from a man aged 50 to 60 with urothelial cancer. The sample was PBMCs, taken around atezolizumab (anti-PD-L1) treatment. V is TRBV19 and J is TRBJ2-2; TRBD1 aligns across 7 bases. The CDR3 DNA follows: TGTGCCACCAAAAGACAGGGTGAAACCGGGGAGCTGTTTTTT. It codes for CATKRQGETGELFF.